Following are 5 T cell receptor beta chains from one sample sequenced in a study of beta chain features in type 1 diabetes. The sequenced template was cDNA made from the entire isolated RNA. Profiling relied on immunoSEQ multiplex PCR, and the TCRdb table lists in-frame clones only, not all of them. This table holds some 270,000 clones, under 8.5% found once. Material: central memory CD4+ T cells from blood. The receptors were sampled from a woman in her late teens or twenties in good health.

The gene calls are TRBV6-1 and TRBJ1-5; D gene unclear. Trimming took 6 bases from V and 7 from J, leaving 16 bases between them. Germline values: CDR1 MNHNS, CDR2 SASEGT. This CDR3 has 14 residues. The CDR3 DNA reads as TGTGCCAGCAGCCTGTGGGGAGGAGAGCAGCCCCAGCATTTT. Translated: CASSLWGGEQPQHF.

This clone was recorded at least ten times. This sequence joins TRBV7-9 and TRBJ1-6; D is perhaps TRBD1 (5 bases). The V gene lost 5 bases and the J gene lost 7 bases, with 21 bases spanning the gap. The germline V gene has CDR1 SEHNR and CDR2 FQNEAQ (reference sequence). The CDR3 length is 17 residues. CDR3 DNA sequence: TGTGCCAGCAGCGCCTCCCGGGGGGAACTATGGAATTCACCCCTCCACTTT. Translation gives CASSASRGELWNSPLHF.

This chain links TRBV27 with TRBJ2-5, with TRBD1 identical over 7 bases. CDR1 MNHEY and CDR2 SMNVEV come from the germline V gene (reference sequence). V lost 2 bases, J lost 3 bases, and 6 bases stayed unmatched. This CDR3 comprises 15 residues. The CDR3 DNA follows: TGTGCCAGCAGTTTAAGGCAGGGGGTAAAAGAGACCCAGTACTTC. Its translation is CASSLRQGVKETQYF.

In its sample, this clone was seen a few times. The chain employs TRBV7-3 and TRBJ1-1; maybe TRBD1 (6 bases). The ends were cut back, 6 bases at V and 10 bases at J, with 18 bases in the middle. The germline V gene has CDR1 SGHTA and CDR2 FQGTGA. The CDR3 spans 13 residues. CDR3 protein: CASSFSPGQGAFF. Written as DNA, the CDR3 is TGTGCCAGCAGTTTTTCCCCGGGACAAGGAGCTTTCTTT.

This chain joins TRBV18 and TRBJ2-1; TRBD1 aligns across 10 bases. CDR3 length: 14 amino acids. Germline V gene lookup returns CDR1 KGHSH and CDR2 LQKENI. The V and J ends lost 8 bases and 6 bases, in that order; junction bases with no gene match: 7. DNA for the CDR3: TGTGCCAGCCTGCGGACAGGGGGTGTCAATGAGCAGTTCTTC. Protein: CASLRTGGVNEQFF.